Listed below are T cell receptor beta chains from one sample, sequenced in a study of blood T cell repertoires in COVID-19. Generated by immunoSEQ multiplex PCR, the TCRdb table keeps only in-frame clones and is missing some. This sample has hundreds of thousands of clones; around 87% occur once, and the top ten carry approximately 1.5%. Sequencing was carried out using PBMCs or T cells enriched from blood (not recorded which). Receptors were obtained from a woman in her fifties or sixties who had recovered from COVID-19. CDR3s include the opening cysteine and the closing phenylalanine or tryptophan. Each record gives: J gene, D gene, clone size, V gene, CDR3 protein, CDR3 DNA. The D gene is left open where the match is weak. Clone size is shown for a subset of rows, as once, few, many or a class of expanded clone.

J gene: TRBJ2-1; D gene: -; clone size: -; V gene: TRBV4-3; CDR3 protein: CASSQGFKPPQNEQFF; CDR3 DNA: TGCGCCAGCAGCCAAGGATTTAAGCCCCCTCAAAATGAGCAGTTCTTC
J gene: TRBJ2-6; D gene: -; clone size: -; V gene: TRBV15; CDR3 protein: CATSTESSGANVLTF; CDR3 DNA: TGTGCCACGTCGACAGAGAGCTCTGGGGCCAACGTCCTGACTTTC
J gene: TRBJ2-5; D gene: TRBD2; clone size: -; V gene: TRBV9; CDR3 protein: CASSVELAVGETQYF; CDR3 DNA: TGTGCCAGCAGCGTAGAACTAGCGGTAGGGGAGACCCAGTACTTC
J gene: TRBJ2-3; D gene: -; clone size: -; V gene: TRBV30; CDR3 protein: CAWSHWRESTDTQYF; CDR3 DNA: TGTGCCTGGAGTCACTGGCGGGAAAGCACAGATACGCAGTATTTT
J gene: TRBJ2-1; D gene: -; clone size: -; V gene: TRBV7-2; CDR3 protein: CASSLRRRFENNEQFF; CDR3 DNA: TGTGCCAGCAGCTTACGGCGCAGGTTTGAGAACAATGAGCAGTTCTTC
J gene: TRBJ2-1; D gene: TRBD2; clone size: -; V gene: TRBV11-2; CDR3 protein: CASSLGSGSRASEQFF; CDR3 DNA: TGTGCCAGCAGCTTAGGTAGCGGGAGCCGCGCCAGTGAGCAGTTCTTC
J gene: TRBJ1-5; D gene: -; clone size: -; V gene: TRBV4-1; CDR3 protein: CASSQVGQGQRQPQHF; CDR3 DNA: TGCGCCAGCAGCCAAGTGGGGCAGGGACAAAGACAGCCCCAGCATTTT
J gene: TRBJ1-4; D gene: -; clone size: -; V gene: TRBV18; CDR3 protein: CASSPTRLNEKLFF; CDR3 DNA: TGTGCCAGCTCACCTACAAGACTCAATGAAAAACTGTTTTTT
J gene: TRBJ2-3; D gene: TRBD2; clone size: -; V gene: TRBV7-2; CDR3 protein: CASSLGGGLGTDTQYF; CDR3 DNA: TGTGCCAGCAGCTTAGGAGGGGGACTAGGCACAGATACGCAGTATTTT
J gene: TRBJ1-5; D gene: -; clone size: -; V gene: TRBV3-1/TRBV3-2; CDR3 protein: CASSQSGDQPQHF; CDR3 DNA: TGTGCCAGCAGCCAATCCGGAGATCAGCCCCAGCATTTT
J gene: TRBJ2-7; D gene: -; clone size: few; V gene: TRBV5-4; CDR3 protein: CASSLGPSSYEQYF; CDR3 DNA: TGTGCCAGCAGCTTGGGGCCAAGCTCCTACGAGCAGTACTTC
J gene: TRBJ1-3; D gene: -; clone size: -; V gene: TRBV6-5; CDR3 protein: CASSYSEDTIYF; CDR3 DNA: TGTGCCAGCAGTTACTCGGAGGACACCATATATTTT
J gene: TRBJ1-2; D gene: -; clone size: -; V gene: TRBV4-1; CDR3 protein: CASREGGNYGYTF; CDR3 DNA: TGCGCCAGCAGAGAGGGCGGTAACTATGGCTACACCTTC
J gene: TRBJ1-5; D gene: -; clone size: few; V gene: TRBV6-2/TRBV6-3; CDR3 protein: CASSRQGNQPQHF; CDR3 DNA: TGTGCCAGCAGTCGACAGGGCAATCAGCCCCAGCATTTT
J gene: TRBJ1-1; D gene: -; clone size: -; V gene: TRBV5-1; CDR3 protein: CASSLEGIGNTEAFF; CDR3 DNA: TGCGCCAGCAGCTTGGAGGGGATCGGGAACACTGAAGCTTTCTTT
J gene: TRBJ2-1; D gene: TRBD2; clone size: -; V gene: TRBV7-2; CDR3 protein: CASSLVTLAGVYNEQFF; CDR3 DNA: TGTGCCAGCAGCTTAGTCACTCTAGCGGGAGTCTACAATGAGCAGTTCTTC
J gene: TRBJ2-2; D gene: -; clone size: -; V gene: TRBV4-1; CDR3 protein: CASSQTQGNTGELFF; CDR3 DNA: TGCGCCAGCAGCCAGACCCAGGGGAACACCGGGGAGCTGTTTTTT
J gene: TRBJ2-2; D gene: -; clone size: once; V gene: TRBV5-4; CDR3 protein: CASSLGADTGELFF; CDR3 DNA: TGTGCCAGCAGCTTGGGTGCGGATACCGGGGAGCTGTTTTTT
J gene: TRBJ1-2; D gene: TRBD1; clone size: few; V gene: TRBV19; CDR3 protein: CASRRQGNYGYTF; CDR3 DNA: TGTGCCAGTAGGAGACAGGGTAACTATGGCTACACCTTC
J gene: TRBJ1-1; D gene: -; clone size: -; V gene: TRBV5-1; CDR3 protein: CASSVLEGTEAFF; CDR3 DNA: TGCGCCAGCAGCGTGTTGGAGGGCACTGAAGCTTTCTTT
J gene: TRBJ1-3; D gene: -; clone size: -; V gene: TRBV28; CDR3 protein: CASSLRRNTIYF; CDR3 DNA: TGTGCCAGCAGTTTACGTCGAAACACCATATATTTT
J gene: TRBJ2-5; D gene: -; clone size: -; V gene: TRBV18; CDR3 protein: CASSQFASGKETQYF; CDR3 DNA: TGTGCCAGCTCCCAATTCGCGTCGGGGAAGGAGACCCAGTACTTC
J gene: TRBJ2-1; D gene: TRBD2; clone size: -; V gene: TRBV29-1; CDR3 protein: CSVQPYGGGYNEQFF; CDR3 DNA: TGCAGCGTCCAGCCTTATGGCGGGGGGTACAATGAGCAGTTCTTC